One T cell receptor beta chain is described in this entry. Methods used by the authors: Reference gene primer amplification gave nucleated cell count estimates. The data were produced by immunoSEQ multiplex PCR, yet TCRdb's version contains in-frame clones alone and is incomplete. Clonal size and the V and J genes are those of that table, whereas D and trimming came from the DNA. The profile covers about 69,000 clones, with around three quarters appearing a single time and approximately 16% taken by the ten largest. This entry comes from a study of blood T cell repertoires in COVID-19. Across the whole study: Samples came from the United States, Italy and Spain, spanning acute and convalescent COVID-19. The analysed material was cDNA or gDNA that came from T cells, B-cell-depleted T cells, or PBMCs.

The sequence derives from a man in his sixties with acute or convalescent COVID-19. The sample comprised peripheral blood.

This CDR3 reads CAWSARTGQSSGNTIYF. CDR3 nucleotides: TGTGCCTGGAGTGCCCGAACAGGACAGAGCTCTGGAAACACCATATATTTT. The chain is built from TRBV30 and TRBJ1-3, with D tentatively TRBD1 (6 bases). This CDR3 is 17 amino acids long. Germline values: CDR1 GTSNPN, CDR2 SVGIG (reference sequence). V lost 1 base to trimming and J lost 0 bases, with 16 bases between them.